Each of the 28 T cell receptor beta chains below was sequenced from the same sample in a study of response to subunit inactivated influenza vaccine. TCRdb analysed the RT-PCR reads with MiXCR anew, one entry per CDR3 protein. This table has hundreds of thousands of distinct CDR3 sequences, less than 10% appearing once. The source was PBMCs from blood, collected roughly 24 months after vaccination. Receptors originate from a man aged 50-75 years who received an inactivated influenza vaccine.

The V gene is TRBV7-8, the J gene TRBJ1-4, with D unclear. CDR3 length: 15 residues. V lost 2 bases and J lost 6, with 13 bases in between. Germline CDR1 is SGHVS and CDR2 is FQNEAQ. The CDR3 coding sequence is TGTGCCAGCAGCTTAAGTCGGACCGCTTATGAAAAACTGTTTTTT. Residues: CASSLSRTAYEKLFF.

This clonotype was observed a handful of times. The gene calls are TRBV5-1 and TRBJ2-3; 7 bases are shared with TRBD1. V gave up 6 bases and J gave up 4 bases; unmatched junction bases: 8. This CDR3 is 14 amino acids long. The germline V gene has CDR1 SGHRS and CDR2 YFSETQ. The CDR3 sequence: CASMATGFPDTQYF. CDR3 DNA sequence: TGCGCCAGCATGGCGACAGGGTTTCCAGATACGCAGTATTTT.

A few counts support this clonotype. The chain recombines TRBV2 with TRBJ2-1, with unresolved D. CDR1 and CDR2 from the germline V gene are SNHLY and FYNNEI. The CDR3 is made up of 14 amino acids. With 3 bases removed from V and 4 bases from J, the gap between germline ends came to 10 bases. The CDR3 loop is CASSDPPQYNEQFF. The CDR3 DNA is TGTGCCAGCAGTGATCCCCCTCAATACAATGAGCAGTTCTTC.

The chain recombines TRBV19 with TRBJ1-1; D gene uncertain. The germline V and J ends were trimmed by 5 bases and 5 bases, with 12 bases remaining between them. This CDR3 is built from 13 residues. CDR1 and CDR2 (germline): LNHDA, SQIVND (reference sequence). In nucleotides, the CDR3 is TGTGCCAGTAGTCCCGACATGGGGACTGAAGCTTTCTTT. This codes for CASSPDMGTEAFF.

This rearrangement joins TRBV7-2 to TRBJ1-1; D uncertain. V gave up 2 bases and J gave up 1 base, with 8 bases separating them. Per the germline V gene, CDR1 is SGHTA and CDR2 is FQGNSA. The CDR3 totals 14 residues. The CDR3 DNA sequence: TGTGCCAGCAGCTTAACAAGGAGGAACACTGAAGCTTTCTTT. It yields the protein CASSLTRRNTEAFF. Full variable domain (outside the CDR3, taken from reference TRBV7-2 and TRBJ1-1): GAGVSQSPSNKVTEKGKDVELRCDPISGHTALYWYRQSLGQGLEFLIYFQGNSAPDKSGLPSDRFSAERTGGSVSTLTIQRTQQEDSAVYLCASSLTRRNTEAFFGQGTRLTVV.

The chain recombines TRBV5-1 with TRBJ2-2; no firm D call. The CDR3 is 15 amino acids. CDR1 SGHRS and CDR2 YFSETQ come from the germline V gene. Trimming pared 6 bases from V and 2 bases from J, leaving 14 bases between. The CDR3 DNA follows: TGCGCCAGCAAAGGGCAGAGAGTTAACACCGGGGAGCTGTTTTTT. This translates into CASKGQRVNTGELFF.

This clonotype showed up just a few times. V usage is TRBV10-3 and J usage is TRBJ2-7, with D perhaps TRBD1 (6 bases). V lost 7 bases and J 4 bases, leaving 17 bases between the germline ends. Germline assignment: CDR1 ENHRY and CDR2 SYGVKD. CDR3 length equals 14 residues. CDR3 residues: CAINRVGGGYEQYF. CDR3 sequence (DNA): TGTGCCATCAACCGTGTAGGGGGTGGTTACGAGCAGTACTTC.

In nucleotides, the CDR3 is TGTGCCTGGAGGTGGGGGGGGGCTGATGGAGCTTTCTTT. It specifies CAWRWGGADGAFF. V is TRBV30 and J is TRBJ1-1, with a possible D match to TRBD1 (6 bases). The length of the CDR3 is 13 residues. CDR1 is GTSNPN, CDR2 SVGIG, per germline (reference sequence). V was cut by 3 bases and J by 10 bases, with 18 bases left in between.

This clonotype was observed many times. The rearrangement joins TRBV7-2 to TRBJ2-1; the D is unclear. V was cut by 5 bases and J by 0 bases, with 14 bases left in between. Germline V gene lookup returns CDR1 SGHTA and CDR2 FQGNSA. The CDR3 loop spans 16 amino acids. The CDR3 coding sequence is TGTGCCAGCAGCCATAAGCGCCTTAGCTCCTACAATGAGCAGTTCTTC. Its protein product is CASSHKRLSSYNEQFF.

This clonotype was seen more than once but under ten times. The J gene is TRBJ2-3, the V gene TRBV10-3, with 9 nucleotides matching TRBD2. The CDR3 covers 18 residues. Germline CDR1 and CDR2: ENHRY and SYGVKD. Trimming cost V 3 bases and J 6 bases; bases outside gene matches: 16. The DNA of the CDR3 is TGTGCCATCAGTGAACTCTCTAGCGGGGATATTCCTTGGGATACGCAGTATTTT. Amino acids: CAISELSSGDIPWDTQYF.

This rearrangement joins TRBV9 to TRBJ2-1; D is perhaps TRBD2 (5 bases). The germline CDR1 and CDR2 sequences are SGDLS and YYNGEE. Trimming shortened V by 0 bases and J by 7 bases, and 14 bases separated the two germline ends. This CDR3 region has 15 residues. CDR3 in amino acids: CASSVGRSPGNEQFF. The CDR3 DNA is TGTGCCAGCAGCGTAGGACGGTCCCCGGGGAATGAGCAGTTCTTC.

The rearrangement links TRBV9 to TRBJ1-4, with D possibly matching TRBD1 (5 bases). Germline loops: CDR1 SGDLS, CDR2 YYNGEE. This CDR3 is built from 15 residues. Trimming pared 4 bases from V and 0 bases from J, leaving 10 bases between. The CDR3 coding sequence is TGTGCCAGCAGCTGGGGGTTTGCAACTAATGAAAAACTGTTTTTT. Translation: CASSWGFATNEKLFF.

The rearrangement joins TRBV5-4 to TRBJ1-1; no clear D gene. The CDR3 is made up of 15 amino acids. Germline CDR1 reads SGHNT; CDR2 reads YYREEE (reference sequence). Trimming took 2 bases from V and 3 from J, leaving 14 bases between them. The CDR3 DNA follows: TGTGCCAGCAGCTTAGGGCGATTTGGCGACACTGAAGCTTTCTTT. Protein product: CASSLGRFGDTEAFF.

V is TRBV10-3 and J is TRBJ1-1; 8 bases fit TRBD1. V was clipped by 7 bases and J by 3 bases; unmatched bases: 4. This CDR3 contains 13 residues. CDR1 and CDR2 from the germline V gene are ENHRY and SYGVKD. CDR3 coding DNA: TGTGCCATCACCAAGGACAGGGACACTGAAGCTTTCTTT. It translates to CAITKDRDTEAFF.

The chain recombines TRBV5-1 with TRBJ1-2; 7 bases are shared with TRBD1. CDR1 is SGHRS and CDR2 is YFSETQ in the germline V gene. The CDR3 consists of 14 residues. J gave up 5 bases and V 4 bases, and 8 bases lay outside the gene matches. The CDR3, as DNA: TGCGCCAGCAGCAGGGACAGTCCCAGATATGGCTACACCTTC. Its protein is CASSRDSPRYGYTF.

This clonotype has just a few counts. The chain has TRBV7-9 and TRBJ1-6; D may be TRBD1 (5 bases). The length of the CDR3 is 15 residues. V was trimmed by 8 bases and J by 7 bases, leaving 18 bases between them. Germline loops: CDR1 SEHNR, CDR2 FQNEAQ (reference sequence). The CDR3 loop reads CASRSGQGGNSPLHF. The CDR3 DNA reads TGTGCCAGCCGTTCCGGCCAGGGAGGGAATTCACCCCTCCACTTT.

This chain uses TRBV11-2 with TRBJ1-3; D is uncertain. CDR1 and CDR2 (germline): SGHAT, FQNNGV. The V and J ends lost 6 bases and 2 bases respectively, with 11 bases between them. The CDR3 runs to 14 residues. The CDR3 bases are TGTGCCAGCAGTCCTTCCCGGACTGGAAACACCATATATTTT. It specifies CASSPSRTGNTIYF.

In its sample, this clonotype was seen a few times. The chain couples TRBV7-2 to TRBJ2-7; no reliable D call. Trimming took 1 base from V and 3 from J, leaving 10 bases between them. Per the germline V gene, CDR1 is SGHTA and CDR2 is FQGNSA. There are 14 residues in the CDR3. CDR3: CASSLEARNYEQYF. CDR3 in DNA: TGTGCCAGCAGCTTAGAAGCACGGAACTACGAGCAGTACTTC.

The chain links TRBV20-1 to TRBJ2-1; 11 nucleotides match TRBD2. This CDR3 comprises 17 residues. Per the germline V gene, CDR1 is DFQATT and CDR2 is SNEGSKA (reference sequence). V gave up 1 base and J gave up 1 base; unmatched junction bases: 6. The DNA for the CDR3 is TGCAGTGCTAGAGTAGCGGGGGGGCCGGGGTCCTACAATGAGCAGTTCTTC. Protein: CSARVAGGPGSYNEQFF.

This clonotype appeared a few times. A read error may account for a junction end that differs from germline. CDR3 coding DNA: TGCGCCAGCAGTACTACTGAGGGGGCGCCGAATACCGGGGAGCTGTTTTTT. Its protein product is CASSTTEGAPNTGELFF. The chain recombines TRBV4-1 with TRBJ2-2; TRBD1 matches 7 bases. CDR1 MGHRA and CDR2 YSYEKL come from the germline V gene. The CDR3 spans 17 residues.

The chain couples TRBV18 to TRBJ2-7; a possible D gene is TRBD2 (5 bases). The ends were cut back, 1 base at V and 2 bases at J, with 12 bases in the middle. CDR1 is KGHSH, CDR2 LQKENI, per germline. The CDR3 totals 15 residues. The CDR3 loop reads CASSPRYGKPYEQYF. The CDR3, as DNA: TGTGCCAGCTCACCACGGTACGGGAAACCCTACGAGCAGTACTTC.

This clonotype has a count of ten or more. The CDR3, as DNA: TGTGCCAGCAGCCAAGGACAGGTCTATGGCTACACCTTC. Amino acid sequence: CASSQGQVYGYTF. The chain recombines TRBV14 with TRBJ1-2; D is perhaps TRBD1 (6 bases). The length of the CDR3 is 13 residues. V lost 1 base and J lost 4, with 7 bases in between. The V gene's germline CDR1 is SGHDN and CDR2 FVKESK. Combining the CDR3 with reference TRBV14 and TRBJ1-2 gives the whole variable domain EAGVTQFPSHSVIEKGQTVTLRCDPISGHDNLYWYRRVMGKEIKFLLHFVKESKQDESGMPNNRFLAERTGGTYSTLKVQPAELEDSGVYFCASSQGQVYGYTFGSGTRLTVV.

This clonotype was counted many times. This sequence joins TRBV11-2 and TRBJ2-3, with D possibly matching TRBD2 (7 bases). The V gene's germline CDR1 is SGHAT and CDR2 FQNNGV. The CDR3 is made up of 15 amino acids. The ends were cut back, 2 bases at V and 4 bases at J, with 13 bases in the middle. CDR3 sequence: CASSLMGGPADTQYF. CDR3 DNA: TGTGCCAGCAGCTTAATGGGGGGGCCGGCAGATACGCAGTATTTT.

The DNA for the CDR3 is TGTGCCAGCAGCATTGGAAGGGGGCCCAGAAACATTCAGTACTTC. Translated: CASSIGRGPRNIQYF. The gene calls are TRBV12-3 or TRBV12-4 and TRBJ2-4; TRBD1 matches at 7 bases. The V and J ends lost 6 bases and 6 bases, in that order; junction bases with no gene match: 11. CDR3 size: 15 residues.

This rearrangement joins TRBV6-5 to TRBJ2-5; TRBD2 agrees at 9 bases. CDR3 length equals 14 residues. The V gene end was trimmed by 2 bases and the J gene end by 5 bases; junction bases not matched to a gene: 3. Germline assignment: CDR1 MNHEY and CDR2 SVGAGI. The CDR3 coding sequence is TGTGCCAGCAGTTACAGCGGGGGGATGGAGACCCAGTACTTC. Protein: CASSYSGGMETQYF.

This clonotype was observed a handful of times. V is TRBV12-3 or TRBV12-4 and J is TRBJ2-7, with 10 bases lining up with TRBD1. The CDR3 totals 14 residues. Trimming took 5 bases from V and 7 from J; bases not matched to a gene: 8. The CDR3, as DNA: TGTGCCAGCAGTCCGACAGGGGGCTTGGGAGAGCAGTACTTC. This encodes CASSPTGGLGEQYF.

This clonotype appeared a few times. The chain has TRBV2 and TRBJ2-1; the match to TRBD2 covers 7 bases. After removal of 1 base from V and 9 bases from J, the junction contained 3 bases not matched to a gene. The CDR3 totals 13 residues. From germline, CDR1 is SNHLY and CDR2 FYNNEI. As DNA, the CDR3 is TGTGCCAGCAGTGAAGGGGGGGGTGGTGAGCAGTTCTTC. Translated, it gives CASSEGGGGEQFF.

This clonotype has a handful of counts. The chain uses TRBV19 and TRBJ1-1; D is possibly TRBD1 (6 bases). The V gene lost 6 bases and the J gene lost 0 bases, with 14 bases spanning the gap. Germline values: CDR1 LNHDA, CDR2 SQIVND (reference sequence). The CDR3 has 15 residues. The CDR3 loop reads CASRTRDTLNTEAFF. The CDR3 region has the DNA TGTGCCAGTAGGACCCGGGACACGTTGAACACTGAAGCTTTCTTT.